Below are 7 T cell receptor beta chains sequenced from a single sample in a study of immune cell composition in non-small cell lung cancer. TCRdb's table, derived via immunoSEQ multiplex PCR, lists solely in-frame clones and lacks some. The table lists roughly 15,000 clones, 55% to 75% of them singletons. Sequenced input: lung tumor tissue. The receptors originated from a human donor with non-small cell lung cancer.

J is TRBJ1-4 and V is TRBV9, with a tentative D call TRBD1 (6 bases). Germline CDR1 reads SGDLS; CDR2 reads YYNGEE. This CDR3 comprises 15 residues. Trimming removed 2 bases from V and 8 bases from J, with 16 bases in between. CDR3 sequence reads: CASSVLSGEEEKLFF. Here the CDR3 DNA reads TGTGCCAGCAGCGTGCTCTCAGGGGAAGAAGAAAAACTGTTTTTT. The entire variable domain, with the rest obtained from reference TRBV9 and TRBJ1-4, is as follows: DSGVTQTPKHLITATGQRVTLRCSPRSGDLSVYWYQQSLDQGLQFLIQYYNGEERAKGNILERFSAQQFPDLHSELNLSSLELGDSALYFCASSVLSGEEEKLFFGSGTQLSVL.

The CDR3 is CASSYESYTEAFF. CDR3 coding DNA: TGTGCCAGCAGTTACGAGTCCTACACTGAAGCTTTCTTT. This chain uses TRBV6-5 with TRBJ1-1; no firm D call. CDR3 length: 13 residues. Trimming stripped 2 bases from V and 3 bases from J, with 7 bases between. Looked up from germline, CDR1 is MNHEY and CDR2 is SVGAGI.

CDR3 amino acids: CASNQLPSGNTEAFF. DNA for the CDR3: TGCGCCAGCAACCAGTTACCCAGTGGGAACACTGAAGCTTTCTTT. The rearrangement uses TRBV5-1 and TRBJ1-1; D ambiguous. Germline V gene data show CDR1 as SGHRS and CDR2 as YFSETQ. The CDR3 sequence is 15 residues long. V lost 6 bases and J 1 base, leaving 16 bases between the germline ends.

The CDR3: CASSPRRGHSTDTQYF. DNA of the CDR3: TGTGCCAGCAGCCCCCGGAGGGGGCATAGCACAGATACGCAGTATTTT. The rearrangement joins TRBV7-9 to TRBJ2-3; D possibly corresponds to TRBD1 (7 bases). Germline CDR1 SEHNR, CDR2 FQNEAQ (reference sequence). The CDR3 contains 16 residues. V was shortened by 5 bases and J by 0 bases, with 15 bases between the two germline ends.

The rearrangement joins TRBV7-6 to TRBJ2-2, with TRBD1 matching 8 bases. The germline V gene encodes CDR1 SGHVS and CDR2 FNYEAQ. With 4 bases clipped from V and 7 bases from J, the junction kept 11 bases outside the gene matches. The CDR3 totals 16 residues. The CDR3 coding sequence is TGTGCCAGCAGCTCCCAGACAGGGGAGGAAATCGGGGAGCTGTTTTTT. It encodes CASSSQTGEEIGELFF. The full variable domain, completed using reference TRBV7-6 and TRBJ2-2, is GAGVSQSPRYKVTKRGQDVALRCDPISGHVSLYWYRQALGQGPEFLTYFNYEAQQDKSGLPNDRFSAERPEGSISTLTIQRTEQRDSAMYRCASSSQTGEEIGELFFGEGSRLTVL.

The chain has TRBV9 and TRBJ1-2; 8 nucleotides align to TRBD1. The CDR3 consists of 13 residues. V shed 2 bases and J 3 bases; nucleotides not matched to a gene: 0. Germline V gene lookup returns CDR1 SGDLS and CDR2 YYNGEE. CDR3 residues: CASSVTGDYGYTF. DNA of the CDR3: TGTGCCAGCAGCGTGACAGGGGACTATGGCTACACCTTC. The full variable domain, rest sourced from reference TRBV9 and TRBJ1-2, is DSGVTQTPKHLITATGQRVTLRCSPRSGDLSVYWYQQSLDQGLQFLIQYYNGEERAKGNILERFSAQQFPDLHSELNLSSLELGDSALYFCASSVTGDYGYTFGSGTRLTVV.

This chain connects TRBV7-2 to TRBJ1-2; 11 bases map to TRBD1. Unmatched junction bases numbered 9, after V lost 0 bases and J lost 9 bases. In germline, CDR1 is SGHTA, CDR2 FQGNSA. This CDR3 contains 16 residues. The CDR3 coding sequence is TGTGCCAGCAGCTTAGCTACCGGGACAGGGGGACACAGCTACACCTTC. It translates to CASSLATGTGGHSYTF.